The 5 T cell receptor beta chains given below trace back to one sample, sequenced in a study of HIV-infected patients and healthy controls. TCRdb re-called the 5' RACE reads with MiXCR, one entry per CDR3 protein. The sample includes more than 60,000 distinct CDR3 sequences, under 25% of them seen just once. Source material: CD4+ T cells from blood. These receptors originate from a human donor in good health.

This clonotype was seen more than once but under ten times. The junction shows a germline mismatch at one end, possibly a read error. The chain combines TRBV6-2 or TRBV6-3 with TRBJ2-1; D not certain. Germline CDR1 MNHEY, CDR2 SVGEGT. The CDR3 is 14 amino acids. As DNA, the CDR3 is TGTGCCAGCAGTCGCTCGGACCTTTACAGTGAGCAGTTCTTC. Translation: CASSRSDLYSEQFF.

There are a few counts of this clonotype. The J gene is TRBJ2-1, the V gene TRBV7-2; TRBD2 might be the D (6 bases). The CDR3 sequence is 15 residues long. V lost 5 bases and J 9 bases, leaving 20 bases between the germline ends. The germline V gene has CDR1 SGHTA and CDR2 FQGNSA. CDR3 sequence reads: CASSPRGASAGEQFF. In DNA, the CDR3 is TGTGCCAGCAGCCCACGTGGGGCTAGCGCTGGTGAGCAGTTCTTC.

This clonotype was counted at least ten times. The J gene is TRBJ2-5, the V gene TRBV3-1, with D tentatively TRBD1 or TRBD2 (5 bases each). CDR3 size: 13 residues. CDR1 and CDR2 (germline): LGHDT, YNNKEL (reference sequence). V shed 3 bases and J shed 6 bases, with 11 bases lying between them. The CDR3 nucleotides are TGTGCCAGCAGCCAGCCGGGACCAAAGACCCAGTACTTC. This codes for CASSQPGPKTQYF.

J is TRBJ2-2 and V is TRBV9; D is ambiguous. The CDR3 loop spans 15 amino acids. The germline gives CDR1 SGDLS, CDR2 YYNGEE. Trimming removed 0 bases from V and 3 bases from J, with 9 bases in between. CDR3 protein: CASSVASQDTGELFF. In DNA, the CDR3 is TGTGCCAGCAGCGTAGCGTCCCAGGACACCGGGGAGCTGTTTTTT.

Only a few counts were recorded for this clonotype. The genes are TRBV6-5 and TRBJ2-7; perhaps TRBD1 as D (5 bases). The CDR3 is made up of 15 amino acids. Germline lookup yields CDR1 MNHEY and CDR2 SVGAGI. V was cut by 6 bases and J by 0 bases, with 15 bases left in between. CDR3 region: CASSPRVSSSYEQYF. The CDR3 DNA reads TGTGCCAGCAGCCCCAGGGTTTCCAGCTCCTACGAGCAGTACTTC.